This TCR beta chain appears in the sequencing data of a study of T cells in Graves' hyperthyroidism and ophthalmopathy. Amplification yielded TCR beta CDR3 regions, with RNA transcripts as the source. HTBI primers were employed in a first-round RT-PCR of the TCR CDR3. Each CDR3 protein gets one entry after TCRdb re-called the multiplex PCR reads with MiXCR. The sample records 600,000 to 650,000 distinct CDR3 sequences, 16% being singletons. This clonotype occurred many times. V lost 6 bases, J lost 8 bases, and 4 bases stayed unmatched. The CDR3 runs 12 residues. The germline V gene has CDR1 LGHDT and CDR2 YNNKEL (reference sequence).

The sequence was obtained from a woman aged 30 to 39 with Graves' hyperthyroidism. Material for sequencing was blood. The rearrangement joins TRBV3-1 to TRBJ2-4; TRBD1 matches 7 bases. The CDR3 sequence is CASSYRGDIQYF. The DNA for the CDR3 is TGTGCCAGCAGTTACAGGGGTGACATTCAGTACTTC.